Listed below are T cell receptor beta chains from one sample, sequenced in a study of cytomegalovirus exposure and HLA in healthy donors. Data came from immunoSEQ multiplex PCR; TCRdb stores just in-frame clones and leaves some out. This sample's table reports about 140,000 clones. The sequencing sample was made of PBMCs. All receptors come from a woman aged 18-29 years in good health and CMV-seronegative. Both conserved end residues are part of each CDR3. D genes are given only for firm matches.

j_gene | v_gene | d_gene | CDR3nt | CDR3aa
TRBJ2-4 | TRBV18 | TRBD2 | TGTGCCAGCTCACCAGGACTAGCGGGAGATCAGGACAAAAACATTCAGTACTTC | CASSPGLAGDQDKNIQYF
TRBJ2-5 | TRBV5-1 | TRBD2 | TGCGCCAGCAAGTCATTAGCGGGAATCCAAGAGACCCAGTACTTC | CASKSLAGIQETQYF
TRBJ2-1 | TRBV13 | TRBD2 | TGTGCCAGCAGCTTAGGTAGCGGGAGTGGTGCGGTCTTC | CASSLGSGSGAVF
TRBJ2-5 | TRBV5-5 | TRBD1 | TGTGCCAGCAGCGGGACAGACCAAGAGACCCAGTACTTC | CASSGTDQETQYF
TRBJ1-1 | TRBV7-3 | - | TGTGCCAGCAGCCCCGCGGGGGGGTTGATTGCTTTCTTT | CASSPAGGLIAFF
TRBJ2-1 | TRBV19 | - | TGTGCCAGTAGTATCACCCCGGGAGACTACAATGAGCAGTTCTTC | CASSITPGDYNEQFF
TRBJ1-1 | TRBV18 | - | TGTGCCAGCTCACCAAGCTATGACACTGAAGCTTTCTTT | CASSPSYDTEAFF
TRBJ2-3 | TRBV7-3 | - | TGTGCCAGCAGCCCTTCTACAGGGTGGGAGCAGTATTTT | CASSPSTGWEQYF
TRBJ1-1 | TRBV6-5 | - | TGTGCCAGCAGACGACAGGTGAACACTGAAGCTTTCTTT | CASRRQVNTEAFF
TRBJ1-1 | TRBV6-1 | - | TGTGCCAGCAGTAAACGCGAACACACTGAAGCTTTCTTT | CASSKREHTEAFF
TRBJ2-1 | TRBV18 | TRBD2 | TGTGCCAGCTCACCGGGACTAAGGGACAATGAGCAGTTCTTC | CASSPGLRDNEQFF
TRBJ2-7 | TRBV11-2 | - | TGTGCCAGCAGCTTACGACAGATTTACGAGCAGTACTTC | CASSLRQIYEQYF
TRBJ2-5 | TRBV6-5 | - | TGTGCCAGTGCTCTTCTCGGGACCCAGTACTTC | CASALLGTQYF
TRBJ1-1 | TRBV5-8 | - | TGTGCCAGCAGGCCATACGTCGGGTACACTGAAGCTTTCTTT | CASRPYVGYTEAFF
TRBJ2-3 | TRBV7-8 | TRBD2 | TGTGCCAGCAGCGTAAGAGTTAGCGGGGCTAGCACAGATACGCAGTATTTT | CASSVRVSGASTDTQYF
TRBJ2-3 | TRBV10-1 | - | TGCGCCAGCAGTGAGTCAAGGGGTAGCACAGATACGCAGTATTTT | CASSESRGSTDTQYF
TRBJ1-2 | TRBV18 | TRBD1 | TGTGCCAGCTCACCAGCCTGGACAGGGGATGGCTACACCTTC | CASSPAWTGDGYTF
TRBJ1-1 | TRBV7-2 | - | TGTGCCAGCAGCTGGTCCTTAGTTTTGAACACTGAAGCTTTCTTT | CASSWSLVLNTEAFF
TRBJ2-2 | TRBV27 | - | TGTGCCAGCAGTCGCCAGGTGAACACCGGGGAGCTGTTTTTT | CASSRQVNTGELFF
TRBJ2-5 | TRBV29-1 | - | TGCAGCGCCCTCCGAGGGACACGGCAAGAGACCCAGTACTTC | CSALRGTRQETQYF